This passage covers 18 T cell receptor beta chains from one sample sequenced in a study of T-cell reconstitution after alpha-beta-depleted transplantation in children. Preparation of the TCRbeta library was carried out with unique molecular identifiers. TCRdb reprocessed the PCR reads with MiXCR, giving one entry per CDR3 protein. The repertoire holds some 500,000 distinct CDR3 sequences, about a sixth seen once, with 3.3% in the top ten. The sequencing here drew on PBMCs from the stem cell graft donor, taken from the stem cell graft. The receptor source for this set is a human donor who donated a stem cell graft to a child with acute lymphoblastic leukemia.

The CDR3 sequence: CASSQPQGRHEKLFF. The CDR3 DNA sequence: TGTGCCAGCAGCCAACCACAGGGGCGGCATGAAAAACTGTTTTTT. V gene TRBV14 combines with J gene TRBJ1-4, with TRBD1 matching 7 bases. Germline loops: CDR1 SGHDN, CDR2 FVKESK. With 2 bases clipped from V and 6 bases from J, the junction kept 6 bases outside the gene matches. The CDR3 runs 15 residues.

The J gene is TRBJ2-3, the V gene TRBV30; either TRBD1 or TRBD2 may supply D (6 bases each). The ends were cut back, 2 bases at V and 5 bases at J, with 17 bases in the middle. The CDR3 is made up of 15 amino acids. The germline CDR1 and CDR2 sequences are GTSNPN and SVGIG (reference sequence). This CDR3 reads CAWSLYGGVQDTQYF. CDR3 bases: TGTGCCTGGAGTCTATACGGGGGCGTGCAAGATACGCAGTATTTT.

Only a few counts were recorded for this clonotype. This sequence joins TRBV29-1 and TRBJ2-2; 11 positions agree with TRBD1. This CDR3 is 16 amino acids long. Germline V gives CDR1 SQVTM, CDR2 ANQGSEA. The V segment lost 5 bases and the J segment 0 bases; nucleotides outside the gene matches: 5. CDR3 sequence reads: CSVRTGGATNTGELFF. The CDR3 bases are TGCAGCGTTCGGACAGGGGGCGCAACGAACACCGGGGAGCTGTTTTTT.

This clonotype was seen more than once but under ten times. The chain recombines TRBV10-3 with TRBJ2-7; D may be TRBD1 (5 bases). The ends were cut back, 3 bases at V and 4 bases at J, with 16 bases in the middle. Per the germline V gene, CDR1 is ENHRY and CDR2 is SYGVKD. This CDR3 has 15 amino acids. CDR3 nucleotide sequence: TGTGCCATCAGTGACCCAGGGTCAGTCCTGTACGAGCAGTACTTC. Amino acids: CAISDPGSVLYEQYF.

The chain couples TRBV5-5 to TRBJ2-7; 10 bases fit TRBD2. CDR3 length equals 15 residues. The junction had 6 bases not matched to a gene; V was cut back by 0 bases and J by 6 bases. Germline loops: CDR1 SGHKS, CDR2 YYEKEE (reference sequence). Here the CDR3 DNA reads TGTGCCAGCAGCTTGGTGGGTCTAGCGGGAGTCGAGCAGTACTTC. Protein: CASSLVGLAGVEQYF.

This clonotype came up many times. The chain carries TRBV20-1 and TRBJ2-1, with unresolved D. V lost 1 base to trimming and J lost 0 bases, with 1 base between them. Germline assignment: CDR1 DFQATT and CDR2 SNEGSKA (reference sequence). The CDR3 length is 12 residues. DNA for the CDR3: TGCAGTGCTAGAGCCTCCTACAATGAGCAGTTCTTC. Amino acids: CSARASYNEQFF.

This clonotype showed up just a few times. The chain couples TRBV3-1 to TRBJ2-7, with TRBD1 matching 11 bases. The CDR3 length is 15 residues. The germline gives CDR1 LGHDT, CDR2 YNNKEL (reference sequence). The V gene end was trimmed by 3 bases and the J gene end by 2 bases; junction bases not matched to a gene: 3. The CDR3 here is CASSHTGQGAYEQYF. The CDR3 DNA follows: TGTGCCAGCAGCCACACGGGACAGGGGGCCTACGAGCAGTACTTC.

This clonotype was counted many times. The chain carries TRBV29-1 and TRBJ1-1; weak D call: TRBD1 (6 bases). The length of the CDR3 is 13 residues. Trimming cost V 5 bases and J 0 bases, with 10 bases left between them. CDR1 SQVTM and CDR2 ANQGSEA come from the germline V gene. The CDR3 nucleotides read TGCAGCGTTACAGGGATTATGAACACTGAAGCTTTCTTT. Translating gives CSVTGIMNTEAFF.

The V gene is TRBV10-3, the J gene TRBJ1-1, with D hard to call. Germline V gene lookup returns CDR1 ENHRY and CDR2 SYGVKD. There are 14 residues in the CDR3. Trimming shortened V by 3 bases and J by 0 bases, and 8 bases separated the two germline ends. The CDR3 protein is CAISDVKMNTEAFF. The CDR3 DNA reads as TGTGCCATCAGTGATGTGAAGATGAACACTGAAGCTTTCTTT.

This clonotype was observed a handful of times. V and J are TRBV5-1 and TRBJ2-1, with 9 bases lining up with TRBD2. V shed 3 bases and J 5 bases; nucleotides not matched to a gene: 6. Germline CDR1 is SGHRS and CDR2 is YFSETQ. CDR3 length: 15 amino acids. The DNA for the CDR3 is TGCGCCAGCAGCTCAGGGACTAGCAGAGACAATGAGCAGTTCTTC. It yields the protein CASSSGTSRDNEQFF.

This clonotype was detected a few times. J is TRBJ1-1 and V is TRBV20-1; 8 positions match TRBD1. Trimming cost V 0 bases and J 7 bases; bases outside gene matches: 16. Germline CDR1 DFQATT, CDR2 SNEGSKA (reference sequence). The CDR3 sequence is 17 residues long. The CDR3 sequence: CSARDLGQGARGREAFF. As DNA, the CDR3 is TGCAGTGCTAGAGATCTCGGTCAGGGGGCGAGGGGCCGTGAAGCTTTCTTT.

V and J are TRBV20-1 and TRBJ2-1; TRBD2 matches at 7 bases. This CDR3 is 22 amino acids long. Germline assignment: CDR1 DFQATT and CDR2 SNEGSKA (reference sequence). The J segment lost 2 bases and the V segment lost 6 bases, leaving 31 bases of the junction unmatched. As DNA, the CDR3 is TGCAGTGCCCCCGTTTTTTCATCGCCCCAATGGGCGCGGGAGATCCCCTACAATGAGCAGTTCTTC. Translating gives CSAPVFSSPQWAREIPYNEQFF.

This clonotype turned up a few times. This CDR3 is CASSRGLAVDNEQFF. In nucleotides, the CDR3 is TGTGCCAGCAGCCGGGGACTAGCTGTCGACAATGAGCAGTTCTTC. The chain carries TRBV27 and TRBJ2-1; 9 bases align to TRBD2. The V gene end was trimmed by 6 bases and the J gene end by 5 bases; junction bases not matched to a gene: 8. The CDR3 sequence is 15 residues long. Germline-derived CDR1 and CDR2 are MNHEY and SMNVEV (reference sequence).

This clonotype was recorded a few times. V usage is TRBV5-1 and J usage is TRBJ2-5, with a possible D match to TRBD1 (5 bases). CDR1 and CDR2 from the germline V gene are SGHRS and YFSETQ. The V and J ends lost 0 bases and 5 bases respectively, with 8 bases between them. This CDR3 region has 13 residues. CDR3 sequence (DNA): TGCGCCAGCAGCTTGGCCAGGGCCGAGACCCAGTACTTC. Its translation is CASSLARAETQYF.

V is TRBV20-1 and J is TRBJ2-7; D might be TRBD1 or TRBD2, each matching 5 bases. The ends were cut back, 3 bases at V and 0 bases at J, with 9 bases in the middle. Germline CDR1 and CDR2: DFQATT and SNEGSKA (reference sequence). The CDR3 runs to 13 residues. The CDR3: CSARGESSYEQYF. The DNA for the CDR3 is TGCAGTGCTAGGGGGGAGAGCTCCTACGAGCAGTACTTC.

The chain links TRBV29-1 to TRBJ2-7; 7 bases map to TRBD2. Germline lookup yields CDR1 SQVTM and CDR2 ANQGSEA. CDR3 length equals 13 residues. Germline trimming cut 4 bases from V and 3 bases from J; bases unmatched to any gene: 6. The CDR3 region is CSVVWASGYEQYF. The CDR3 DNA reads TGCAGCGTTGTGTGGGCTAGCGGCTACGAGCAGTACTTC.

The chain employs TRBV11-2 and TRBJ1-6, with D maybe TRBD1 (6 bases). Trimming removed 3 bases at V and 0 bases at J, with 24 bases between. Germline V lookup: CDR1 SGHAT, CDR2 FQNNGV. CDR3 length: 21 residues. Written as DNA, the CDR3 is TGTGCCAGCAGCTTGCCCAGGACAGCCGACGCCACCATCTCCTATAATTCACCCCTCCACTTT. Amino acid sequence: CASSLPRTADATISYNSPLHF.

The chain carries TRBV6-5 and TRBJ1-5; D might be TRBD1 (6 bases). Germline V gene lookup returns CDR1 MNHEY and CDR2 SVGAGI. Trimming cost V 8 bases and J 5 bases, with 22 bases left between them. This CDR3 comprises 16 residues. CDR3 nucleotides: TGTGCCAGCCGCCTCCGGGACACCCAATCCTATCAGCCCCAGCATTTT. Its translation is CASRLRDTQSYQPQHF.